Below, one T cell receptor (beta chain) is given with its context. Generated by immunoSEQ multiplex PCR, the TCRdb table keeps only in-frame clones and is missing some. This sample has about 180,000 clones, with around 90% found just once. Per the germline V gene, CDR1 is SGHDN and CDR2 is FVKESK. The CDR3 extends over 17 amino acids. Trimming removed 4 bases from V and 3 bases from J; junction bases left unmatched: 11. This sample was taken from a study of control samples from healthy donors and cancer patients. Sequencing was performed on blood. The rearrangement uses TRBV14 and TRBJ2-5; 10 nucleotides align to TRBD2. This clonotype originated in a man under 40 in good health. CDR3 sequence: CASSPGVLAGVEETQYF. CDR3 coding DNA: TGTGCCAGCAGCCCAGGGGTTCTAGCGGGAGTTGAAGAGACCCAGTACTTC.